The 14 T cell receptor beta chains below come from one sample, sequenced in a study of cytomegalovirus exposure and HLA in healthy donors. In the PCR, 60 Vbeta and 13 Jbeta primers were used. The assay was immunoSEQ multiplex PCR, and TCRdb's table has in-frame clones only and misses some. This sample's table has around 210,000 clones. The specimen was PBMCs. The receptor source for this set is a woman aged 30 to 39 in good health and CMV-seropositive.

The CDR3 bases are TGTGCCAGCAGCTTTCCGGGGGGAGTAACAGATACGCAGTATTTT. Translated: CASSFPGGVTDTQYF. The chain has TRBV5-4 and TRBJ2-3; TRBD2 matches 7 bases. This CDR3 contains 15 residues. With V trimmed by 2 bases and J by 3 bases, 6 bases remained unmatched. Germline assignment: CDR1 SGHNT and CDR2 YYREEE (reference sequence).

This chain joins TRBV11-2 and TRBJ2-7, with D hard to call. The V end was cut by 0 bases, the J end by 6 bases, with 18 bases between. The CDR3 totals 16 residues. Germline V gene sequence: CDR1 SGHAT, CDR2 FQNNGV. The CDR3: CASSLDSGPAFLEQYF. The CDR3 bases are TGTGCCAGCAGCTTAGATTCTGGGCCGGCCTTTCTCGAGCAGTACTTC.

The chain uses TRBV5-1 and TRBJ1-1; TRBD1 matches at 10 bases. CDR1 SGHRS and CDR2 YFSETQ come from the germline V gene. This CDR3 contains 14 residues. Losses at the gene ends were 4 bases for V and 5 bases for J; bases not matched to a gene: 5. Written as DNA, the CDR3 is TGCGCCAGCAGCCCGGAGGGACAGGGGACTGAAGCTTTCTTT. Its protein product is CASSPEGQGTEAFF.

CDR3 DNA sequence: TGTGCCAGCAGTTACTCTGGCCGGGACAACTCCTACGAGCAGTACTTC. Residues: CASSYSGRDNSYEQYF. The chain employs TRBV6-6 and TRBJ2-7; D possibly corresponds to TRBD1 (6 bases). The germline V and J ends were trimmed by 0 bases and 0 bases, with 12 bases remaining between them. CDR3 length: 16 residues. Per germline, CDR1 MNHNY and CDR2 SVGAGI (reference sequence).

The chain employs TRBV4-2 and TRBJ2-7; 9 bases align to TRBD2. This CDR3 has 15 amino acids. V was clipped by 4 bases and J by 5 bases; unmatched bases: 9. Germline loops: CDR1 LGHNA, CDR2 YNFKEQ. CDR3 sequence reads: CASSPTGSGGNEQYF. The CDR3 bases are TGTGCCAGCAGCCCCACGGGTAGCGGGGGCAACGAGCAGTACTTC.

The rearrangement joins TRBV6-1 to TRBJ1-5; 7 nucleotides line up with TRBD1. Germline V gives CDR1 MNHNS, CDR2 SASEGT. This CDR3 spans 15 amino acids. Unmatched junction bases numbered 16, after V lost 8 bases and J lost 9 bases. The CDR3 DNA is TGTGCCAGCTACCCGGCAGGGGGTGGTCAAGGGCCCCAGCATTTT. It codes for CASYPAGGGQGPQHF.

The chain links TRBV5-1 to TRBJ2-1, with 11 bases lining up with TRBD2. The CDR3 extends over 16 amino acids. Germline trimming cut 0 bases from V and 4 bases from J; bases unmatched to any gene: 3. Germline CDR1 SGHRS, CDR2 YFSETQ. The CDR3 DNA is TGCGCCAGCAGCTTGGCGGCTAGCGGGGGGTACAATGAGCAGTTCTTC. Translating gives CASSLAASGGYNEQFF.

The rearrangement links TRBV4-1 to TRBJ2-7, with TRBD2 identical over 8 bases. Germline-derived CDR1 and CDR2 are MGHRA and YSYEKL. The CDR3 extends over 19 amino acids. Losses at the gene ends were 2 bases for V and 1 base for J; bases not matched to a gene: 16. CDR3 DNA sequence: TGCGCCAGCAGCCAACGGGAGGTCGGATCTAGCGGGCCTTCCTACGAGCAGTACTTC. This sequence encodes CASSQREVGSSGPSYEQYF.

This rearrangement joins TRBV5-4 to TRBJ2-3; 8 nucleotides agree with TRBD1. Looked up from germline, CDR1 is SGHNT and CDR2 is YYREEE (reference sequence). CDR3 length: 15 amino acids. V lost 3 bases to trimming and J lost 3 bases; unmatched junction nucleotides: 6. CDR3 sequence (DNA): TGTGCCAGCAGCTCTCGGGACAGGAATACAGATACGCAGTATTTT. As protein: CASSSRDRNTDTQYF.

The genes are TRBV4-1 and TRBJ2-7; 7 bases fit TRBD1. The CDR3 totals 18 residues. Germline lookup yields CDR1 MGHRA and CDR2 YSYEKL. V gave up 1 base and J gave up 5 bases; unmatched junction bases: 17. The CDR3 sequence: CASSQAEAGTAVLDEQYF. The CDR3, as DNA: TGCGCCAGCAGCCAAGCCGAGGCCGGGACAGCGGTTCTAGACGAGCAGTACTTC.

The chain is built from TRBV5-6 and TRBJ2-7; 7 bases are shared with TRBD2. There are 14 residues in the CDR3. CDR1 and CDR2 (germline): SGHDT, YYEEEE. Unmatched junction bases numbered 3, after V lost 0 bases and J lost 3 bases. The CDR3 sequence: CASSLVRGYYEQYF. As DNA, the CDR3 is TGTGCCAGCAGCTTGGTGCGGGGGTACTACGAGCAGTACTTC.

The chain carries TRBV15 and TRBJ2-1; 14 bases are shared with TRBD2. Per germline, CDR1 LNHNV and CDR2 YYDKDF (reference sequence). CDR3 length equals 16 residues. V shed 2 bases, J shed 13 bases, and the junction held 10 bases outside the gene matches. CDR3 in amino acids: CATSRRTGLAGEEQFF. CDR3 in DNA: TGTGCCACCAGCAGAAGAACGGGACTAGCGGGGGAGGAACAGTTCTTC.

This sequence joins TRBV7-9 and TRBJ2-1, with 9 bases lining up with TRBD2. The V gene's germline CDR1 is SEHNR and CDR2 FQNEAQ (reference sequence). Trimming removed 1 base from V and 4 bases from J; junction bases left unmatched: 8. The CDR3 runs 17 residues. The CDR3 loop reads CASSLGGGGASYNEQFF. The CDR3 coding sequence is TGTGCCAGCAGCTTAGGAGGCGGGGGGGCATCGTACAATGAGCAGTTCTTC.

Here the CDR3 reads CASASSTAHNEKLFF. CDR3 DNA sequence: TGTGCCAGCGCCTCTTCTACCGCCCATAATGAAAAACTGTTTTTT. The chain carries TRBV7-8 and TRBJ1-4; no definite D call. CDR3 length equals 15 residues. Germline V gene sequence: CDR1 SGHVS, CDR2 FQNEAQ. V shed 8 bases and J shed 4 bases, with 17 bases lying between them.